This T cell receptor (beta chain) derives from a study of control samples from healthy donors and cancer patients. In this sample, this clone turned up once. This CDR3 contains 15 residues. The junction had 4 bases not matched to a gene; V was cut back by 6 bases and J by 0 bases. The germline CDR1 and CDR2 sequences are MDHEN and SYDVKM. Repertoires were generated with immunoSEQ multiplex PCR, while TCRdb's copy carries only in-frame clones and drops some. The table lists under 200,000 clones, around nine tenths of them singletons, with approximately 4.9% in the top ten. This chain links TRBV28 with TRBJ1-4, with 7 positions matching TRBD1. The sequence was collected from a woman aged 25 to 45 in good health. The sequencing input was blood. CDR3 in amino acids: CASRGQLATNEKLFF. The DNA for the CDR3 is TGTGCCAGCAGGGGACAGCTTGCAACTAATGAAAAACTGTTTTTT.